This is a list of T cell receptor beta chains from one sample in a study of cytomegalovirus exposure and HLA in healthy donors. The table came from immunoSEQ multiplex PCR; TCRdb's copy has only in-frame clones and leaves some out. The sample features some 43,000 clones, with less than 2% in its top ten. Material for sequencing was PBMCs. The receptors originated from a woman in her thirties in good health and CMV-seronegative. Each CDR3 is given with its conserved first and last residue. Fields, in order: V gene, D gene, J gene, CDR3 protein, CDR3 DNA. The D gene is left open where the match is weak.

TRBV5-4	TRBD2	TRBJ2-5	CASTLAGVGETQYF	TGTGCCAGCACCCTAGCGGGAGTCGGAGAGACCCAGTACTTC
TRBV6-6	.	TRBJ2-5	CASSYSRVQETQYF	TGTGCCAGCAGTTACTCCAGGGTCCAAGAGACCCAGTACTTC
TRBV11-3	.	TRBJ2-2	CASSLGGVYTGELFF	TGTGCCAGCAGCTTAGGGGGAGTCTACACCGGGGAGCTGTTTTTT
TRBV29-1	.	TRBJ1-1	CSVAQGREAFF	TGCAGCGTTGCCCAGGGCAGAGAAGCTTTCTTT
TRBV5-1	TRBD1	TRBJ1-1	CASSLGGQLNTEAFF	TGCGCCAGCAGCTTGGGGGGACAGCTGAACACTGAAGCTTTCTTT
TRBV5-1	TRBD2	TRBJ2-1	CASSPTSGSYNEQFF	TGCGCCAGCAGTCCGACTAGCGGGAGTTACAATGAGCAGTTCTTC
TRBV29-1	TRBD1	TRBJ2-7	CSANIRTGDPTWAGDPTRAYEQYF	TGCAGCGCCAATATACGGACAGGGGACCCCACATGGGCAGGGGACCCCACAAGGGCCTACGAGCAGTACTTC
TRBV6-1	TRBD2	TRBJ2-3	CASSEAGLAGGGTDTQYF	TGTGCCAGCAGTGAAGCGGGACTAGCGGGAGGAGGTACAGATACGCAGTATTTT
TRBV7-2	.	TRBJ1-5	CASSLLSSGFGSNQPQHF	TGTGCCAGCAGCTTACTTTCATCGGGGTTCGGAAGCAATCAGCCCCAGCATTTT
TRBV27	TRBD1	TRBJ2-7	CASSFSGGREQYF	TGTGCCAGCAGTTTCTCAGGGGGCCGGGAGCAGTACTTC
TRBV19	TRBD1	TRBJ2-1	CASSTGTGGYNEQFF	TGTGCCAGTAGTACCGGGACAGGGGGGTACAATGAGCAGTTCTTC
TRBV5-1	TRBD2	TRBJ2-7	CASSLGASGSYEQYF	TGCGCCAGCAGCTTGGGGGCTAGCGGGAGCTACGAGCAGTACTTC
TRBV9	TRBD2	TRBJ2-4	CASSGLIPGGKNIQYF	TGTGCCAGCAGCGGATTGATACCGGGAGGCAAAAACATTCAGTACTTC
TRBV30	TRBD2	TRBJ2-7	CALSRGEPYEQYF	TGTGCCTTATCCCGGGGGGAGCCCTACGAGCAGTACTTC
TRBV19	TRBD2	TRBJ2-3	CASSLTLALASTDTQYF	TGTGCCAGTAGTCTAACACTAGCGCTCGCTAGCACAGATACGCAGTATTTT
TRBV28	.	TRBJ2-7	CASSLSGAGYEQYF	TGTGCCAGCAGTTTATCAGGGGCAGGCTACGAGCAGTACTTC
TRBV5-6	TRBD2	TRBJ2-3	CASSLRLAAPGGTQYF	TGTGCCAGCAGCTTGCGACTAGCGGCCCCGGGGGGTACGCAGTATTTT
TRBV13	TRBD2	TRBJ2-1	CASSLGLASGRLRNEQFF	TGTGCCAGCAGCTTAGGCCTGGCTAGCGGGAGGTTAAGGAATGAGCAGTTCTTC
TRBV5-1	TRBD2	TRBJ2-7	CASSFASGGIYEQYF	TGCGCCAGCAGCTTCGCTAGCGGAGGGATCTACGAGCAGTACTTC
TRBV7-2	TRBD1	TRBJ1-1	CASSLGGQGAMEAFF	TGTGCCAGCAGCTTAGGGGGACAGGGGGCAATGGAAGCTTTCTTT
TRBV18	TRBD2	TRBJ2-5	CASSPPWTSRGKTQYF	TGTGCCAGCTCACCACCATGGACTAGCAGAGGTAAGACCCAGTACTTC
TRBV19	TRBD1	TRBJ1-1	CASKTGGNYDTEAFF	TGTGCCAGTAAGACAGGGGGCAACTATGACACTGAAGCTTTCTTT